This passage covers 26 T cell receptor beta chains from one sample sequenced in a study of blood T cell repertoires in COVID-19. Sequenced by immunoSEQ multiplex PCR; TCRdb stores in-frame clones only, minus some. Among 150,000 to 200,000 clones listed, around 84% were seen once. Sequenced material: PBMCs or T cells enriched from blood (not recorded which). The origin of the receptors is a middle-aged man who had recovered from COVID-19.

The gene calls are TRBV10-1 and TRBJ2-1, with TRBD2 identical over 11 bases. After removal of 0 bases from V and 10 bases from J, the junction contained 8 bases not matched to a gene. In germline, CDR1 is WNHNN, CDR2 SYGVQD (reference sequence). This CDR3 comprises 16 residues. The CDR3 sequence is CASSESTLAGVGEQFF. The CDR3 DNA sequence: TGCGCCAGCAGTGAGTCGACACTAGCGGGGGTCGGGGAGCAGTTCTTC.

This CDR3 reads CSAQVDFITGELFF. The CDR3 DNA is TGCAGCGCCCAGGTGGACTTCATTACCGGGGAGCTGTTTTTT. The rearrangement uses TRBV29-1 and TRBJ2-2; maybe TRBD2 (5 bases). V lost 7 bases, J lost 5 bases, and 17 bases lay in between. The CDR3 loop spans 14 amino acids. Germline lookup yields CDR1 SQVTM and CDR2 ANQGSEA.

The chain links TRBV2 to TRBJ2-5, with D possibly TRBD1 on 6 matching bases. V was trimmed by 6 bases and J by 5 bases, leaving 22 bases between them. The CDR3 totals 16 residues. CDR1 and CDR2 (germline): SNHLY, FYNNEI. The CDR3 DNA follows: TGTGCCAGCAGCCCCCGTGGCGCACAGGGTAGGGAGACCCAGTACTTC. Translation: CASSPRGAQGRETQYF.

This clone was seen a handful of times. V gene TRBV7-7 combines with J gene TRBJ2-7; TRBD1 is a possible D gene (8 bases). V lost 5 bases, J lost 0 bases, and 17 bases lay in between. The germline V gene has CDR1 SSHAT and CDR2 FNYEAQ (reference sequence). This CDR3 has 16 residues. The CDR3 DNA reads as TGTGCCAGCAGCCCGCGGACAGGGAGGGACTCCTACGAGCAGTACTTC. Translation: CASSPRTGRDSYEQYF.

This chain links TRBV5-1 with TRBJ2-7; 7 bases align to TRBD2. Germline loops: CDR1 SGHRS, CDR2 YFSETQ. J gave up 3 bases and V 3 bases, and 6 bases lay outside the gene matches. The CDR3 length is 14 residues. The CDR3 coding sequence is TGCGCCAGCAGCTCCCAGACTAGCAGCTACGAGCAGTACTTC. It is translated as CASSSQTSSYEQYF.

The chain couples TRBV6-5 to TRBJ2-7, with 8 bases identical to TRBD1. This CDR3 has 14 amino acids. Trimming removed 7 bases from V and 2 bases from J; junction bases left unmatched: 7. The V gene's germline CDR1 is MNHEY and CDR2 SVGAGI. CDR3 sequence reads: CASKTGTGTYEQYF. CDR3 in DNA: TGTGCCAGCAAAACCGGGACAGGCACCTACGAGCAGTACTTC.

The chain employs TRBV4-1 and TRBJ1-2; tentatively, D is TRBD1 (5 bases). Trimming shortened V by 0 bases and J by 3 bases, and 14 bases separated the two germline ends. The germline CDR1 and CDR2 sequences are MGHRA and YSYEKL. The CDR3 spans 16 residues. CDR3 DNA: TGCGCCAGCAGCCAAGACGTCACAGGCGAATACTATGGCTACACCTTC. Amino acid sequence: CASSQDVTGEYYGYTF.

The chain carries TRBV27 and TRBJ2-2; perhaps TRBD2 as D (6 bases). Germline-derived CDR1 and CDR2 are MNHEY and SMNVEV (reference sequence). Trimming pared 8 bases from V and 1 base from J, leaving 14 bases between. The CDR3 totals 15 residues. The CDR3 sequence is CASGRQLVNTGELFF. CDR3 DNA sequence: TGTGCCAGCGGGAGGCAATTAGTGAACACCGGGGAGCTGTTTTTT.

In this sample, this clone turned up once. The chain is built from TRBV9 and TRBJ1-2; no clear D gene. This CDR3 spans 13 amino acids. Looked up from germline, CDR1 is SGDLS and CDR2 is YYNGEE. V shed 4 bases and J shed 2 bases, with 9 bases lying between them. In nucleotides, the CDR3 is TGTGCCAGCAGCCCGACGGGGAACTATGGCTACACCTTC. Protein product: CASSPTGNYGYTF.

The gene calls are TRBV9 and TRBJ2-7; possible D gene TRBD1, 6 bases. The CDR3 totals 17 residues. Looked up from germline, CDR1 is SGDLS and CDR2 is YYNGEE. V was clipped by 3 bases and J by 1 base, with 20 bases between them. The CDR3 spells CASSATATPDRSYEQYF. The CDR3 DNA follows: TGTGCCAGCAGCGCAACGGCGACCCCGGACAGATCCTACGAGCAGTACTTC.

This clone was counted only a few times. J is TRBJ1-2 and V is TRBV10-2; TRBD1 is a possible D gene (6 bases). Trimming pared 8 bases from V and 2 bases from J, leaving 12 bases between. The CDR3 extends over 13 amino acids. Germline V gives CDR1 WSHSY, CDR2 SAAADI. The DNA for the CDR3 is TGCGCCAGCCTCCCAGGGGCCAACTATGGCTACACCTTC. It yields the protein CASLPGANYGYTF.

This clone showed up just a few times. The CDR3 nucleotides are TGTGCCAGCAGTTTAGTGACGACAGGGGAGCGGGAGCTGTTTTTT. Its translation is CASSLVTTGERELFF. The chain has TRBV27 and TRBJ2-2; 8 positions agree with TRBD1. Trimming removed 2 bases from V and 9 bases from J; junction bases left unmatched: 8. Germline lookup yields CDR1 MNHEY and CDR2 SMNVEV (reference sequence). The CDR3 extends over 15 amino acids.

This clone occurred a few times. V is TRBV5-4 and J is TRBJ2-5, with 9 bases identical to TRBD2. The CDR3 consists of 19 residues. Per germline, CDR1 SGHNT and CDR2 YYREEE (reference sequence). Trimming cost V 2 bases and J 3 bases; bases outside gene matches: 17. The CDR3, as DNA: TGTGCCAGCAGCTTATTTGACCCAATTAGCGGGGGCTGGGAAGAGACCCAGTACTTC. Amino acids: CASSLFDPISGGWEETQYF.

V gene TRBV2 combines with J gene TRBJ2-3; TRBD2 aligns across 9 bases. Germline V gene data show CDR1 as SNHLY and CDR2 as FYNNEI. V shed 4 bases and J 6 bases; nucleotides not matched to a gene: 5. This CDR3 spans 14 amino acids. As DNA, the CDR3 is TGTGCCAGCAGTGTTGCGGGGGGGAAGGATACGCAGTATTTT. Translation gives CASSVAGGKDTQYF.

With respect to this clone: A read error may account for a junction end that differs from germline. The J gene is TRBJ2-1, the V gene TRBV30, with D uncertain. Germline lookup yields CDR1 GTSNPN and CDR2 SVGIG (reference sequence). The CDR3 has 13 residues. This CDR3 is CAWSVNSYDEQFF. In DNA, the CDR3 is TGTGCCTGGAGTGTTAATTCCTACGATGAGCAGTTCTTC.

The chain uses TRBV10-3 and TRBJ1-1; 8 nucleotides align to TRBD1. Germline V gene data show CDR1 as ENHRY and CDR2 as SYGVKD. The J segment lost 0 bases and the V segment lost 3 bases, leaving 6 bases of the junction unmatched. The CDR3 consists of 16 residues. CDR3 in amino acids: CAISDGTGGMNTEAFF. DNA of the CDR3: TGTGCCATCAGTGATGGGACAGGTGGGATGAACACTGAAGCTTTCTTT.

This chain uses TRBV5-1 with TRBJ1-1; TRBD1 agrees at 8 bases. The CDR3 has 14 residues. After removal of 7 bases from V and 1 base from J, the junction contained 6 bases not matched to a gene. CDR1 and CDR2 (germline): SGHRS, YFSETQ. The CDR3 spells CASSRTGTNTEAFF. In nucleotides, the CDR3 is TGCGCCAGCTCCCGGACAGGGACGAACACTGAAGCTTTCTTT.

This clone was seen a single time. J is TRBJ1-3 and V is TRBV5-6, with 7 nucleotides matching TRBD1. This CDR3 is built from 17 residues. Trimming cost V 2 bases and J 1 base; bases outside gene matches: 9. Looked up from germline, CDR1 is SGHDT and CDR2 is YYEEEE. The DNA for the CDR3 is TGTGCCAGCAGCTTTAGGGGGCGAGGGGCTTCTGGAAACACCATATATTTT. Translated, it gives CASSFRGRGASGNTIYF.

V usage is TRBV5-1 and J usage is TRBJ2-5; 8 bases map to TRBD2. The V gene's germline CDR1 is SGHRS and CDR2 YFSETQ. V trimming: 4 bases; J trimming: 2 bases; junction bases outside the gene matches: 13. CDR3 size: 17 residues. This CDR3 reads CASSQDDIAGKQETQYF. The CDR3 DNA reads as TGCGCCAGCAGCCAGGATGACATAGCGGGGAAACAAGAGACCCAGTACTTC.

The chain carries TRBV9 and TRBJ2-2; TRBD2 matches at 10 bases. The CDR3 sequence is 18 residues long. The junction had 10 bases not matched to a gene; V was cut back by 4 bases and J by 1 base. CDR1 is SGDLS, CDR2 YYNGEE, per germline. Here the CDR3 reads CASSPLVAGGLNTGELFF. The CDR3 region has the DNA TGTGCCAGCAGCCCCCTGGTAGCGGGGGGCCTGAACACCGGGGAGCTGTTTTTT.

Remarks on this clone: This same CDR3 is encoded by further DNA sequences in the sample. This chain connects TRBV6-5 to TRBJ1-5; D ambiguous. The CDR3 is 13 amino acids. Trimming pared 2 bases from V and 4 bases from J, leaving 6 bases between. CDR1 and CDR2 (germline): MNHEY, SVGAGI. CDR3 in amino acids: CASSYGRNQPQHF. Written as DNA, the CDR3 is TGTGCCAGCAGTTACGGCAGGAATCAGCCCCAGCATTTT.

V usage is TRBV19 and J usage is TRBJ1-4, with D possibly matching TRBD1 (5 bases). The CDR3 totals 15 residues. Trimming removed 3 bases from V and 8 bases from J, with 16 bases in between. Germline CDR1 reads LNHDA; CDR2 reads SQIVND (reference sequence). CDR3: CASSISGGIGEKLFF. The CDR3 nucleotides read TGTGCCAGTAGTATTTCCGGGGGAATCGGGGAAAAACTGTTTTTT.

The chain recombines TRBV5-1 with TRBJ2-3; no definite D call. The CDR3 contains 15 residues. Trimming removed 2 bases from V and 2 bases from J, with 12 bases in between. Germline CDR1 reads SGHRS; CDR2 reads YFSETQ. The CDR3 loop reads CASSFSRYDTDTQYF. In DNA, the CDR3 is TGCGCCAGCAGCTTCTCGAGGTACGACACAGATACGCAGTATTTT.

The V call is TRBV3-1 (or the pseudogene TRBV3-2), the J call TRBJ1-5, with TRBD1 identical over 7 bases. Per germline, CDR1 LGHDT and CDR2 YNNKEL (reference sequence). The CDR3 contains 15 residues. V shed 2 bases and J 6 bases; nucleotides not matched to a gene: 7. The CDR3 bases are TGTGCCAGCAGCCAAAATAGACAGGGTCGTCAGCCCCAGCATTTT. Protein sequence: CASSQNRQGRQPQHF.

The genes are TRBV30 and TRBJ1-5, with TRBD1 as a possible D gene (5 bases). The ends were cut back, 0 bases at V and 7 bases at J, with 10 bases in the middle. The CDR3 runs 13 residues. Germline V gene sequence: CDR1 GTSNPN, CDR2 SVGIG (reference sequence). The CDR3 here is CAWSVKGPQPQHF. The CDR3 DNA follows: TGTGCCTGGAGTGTGAAGGGGCCACAGCCCCAGCATTTT.

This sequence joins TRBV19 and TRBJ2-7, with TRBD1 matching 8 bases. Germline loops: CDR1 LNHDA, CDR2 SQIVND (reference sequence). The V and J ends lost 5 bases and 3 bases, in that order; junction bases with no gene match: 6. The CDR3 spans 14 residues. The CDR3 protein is CASSRQGRDYEQYF. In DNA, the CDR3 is TGTGCCAGTAGTCGACAGGGGCGGGACTACGAGCAGTACTTC.